Detailed here is one T cell receptor beta chain. Two negative PCRs, clearance, or symptom resolution had been documented for recovered Cohort 3 donors. This record belongs to a study of blood T cell repertoires in COVID-19. The CDR3 is 16 residues long. Germline lookup yields CDR1 PRHDT and CDR2 FYEKMQ (reference sequence). With 0 bases clipped from V and 0 bases from J, the junction kept 2 bases outside the gene matches. As processed by the authors: Reference gene primer amplification gave nucleated cell count estimates. Clones were sequenced by immunoSEQ multiplex PCR, and TCRdb holds only the in-frame ones, with some missing. D and trimming were read from the DNA, whereas the V and J calls and clone size are those reported in that table. The data hold about 170,000 clones, with about 89% observed a single time.

This sequence originates from a woman between 18 and 29 years old who had recovered from COVID-19. The sequencing sample was made of PBMCs or T cells enriched from blood (not recorded which). The chain joins TRBV13 to TRBJ2-3; 8 bases are a match to TRBD1. In DNA form, the CDR3 reads TGTGCCAGCAGCTTAGGCCAGGGGGCGAGCACAGATACGCAGTATTTT. This translates into CASSLGQGASTDTQYF.